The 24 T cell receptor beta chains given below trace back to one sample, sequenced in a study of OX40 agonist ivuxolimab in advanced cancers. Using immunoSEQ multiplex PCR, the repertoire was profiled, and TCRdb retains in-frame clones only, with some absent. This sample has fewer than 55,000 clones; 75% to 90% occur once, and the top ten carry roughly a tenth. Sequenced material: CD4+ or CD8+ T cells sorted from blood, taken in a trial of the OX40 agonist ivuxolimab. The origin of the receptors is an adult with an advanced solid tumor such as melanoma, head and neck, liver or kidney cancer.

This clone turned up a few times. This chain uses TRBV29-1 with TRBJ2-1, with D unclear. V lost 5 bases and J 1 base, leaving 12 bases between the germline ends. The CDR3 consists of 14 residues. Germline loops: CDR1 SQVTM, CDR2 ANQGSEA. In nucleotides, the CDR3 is TGCAGCGTTCTTGTCGGGTATTCCTACAATGAGCAGTTCTTC. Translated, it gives CSVLVGYSYNEQFF.

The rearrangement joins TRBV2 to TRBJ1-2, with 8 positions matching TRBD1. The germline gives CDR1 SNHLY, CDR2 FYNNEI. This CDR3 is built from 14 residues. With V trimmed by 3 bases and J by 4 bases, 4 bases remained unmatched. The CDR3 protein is CASSDQGATYGYTF. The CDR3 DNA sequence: TGTGCCAGCAGTGACCAGGGGGCTACCTATGGCTACACCTTC.

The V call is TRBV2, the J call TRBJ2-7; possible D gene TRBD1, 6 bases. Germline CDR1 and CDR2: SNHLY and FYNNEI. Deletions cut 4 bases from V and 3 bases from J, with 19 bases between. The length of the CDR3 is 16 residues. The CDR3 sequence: CASSGVGQGNYYEQYF. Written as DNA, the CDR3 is TGTGCCAGCAGTGGTGTCGGGCAGGGGAATTACTACGAGCAGTACTTC.

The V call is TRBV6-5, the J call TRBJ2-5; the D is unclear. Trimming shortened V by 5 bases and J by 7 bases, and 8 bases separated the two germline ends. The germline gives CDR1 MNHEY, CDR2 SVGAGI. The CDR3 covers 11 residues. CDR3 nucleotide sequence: TGTGCCAGCAGTGACGAAGTGACCCAGTACTTC. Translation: CASSDEVTQYF.

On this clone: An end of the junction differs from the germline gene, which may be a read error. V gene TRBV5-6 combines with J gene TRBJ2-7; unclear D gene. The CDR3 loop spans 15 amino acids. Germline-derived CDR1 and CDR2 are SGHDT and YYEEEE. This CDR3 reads CASSLVGQDIDEQHF. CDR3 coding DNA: TGTGCCAGCAGCTTGGTAGGGCAGGATATCGACGAGCAGCACTTC.

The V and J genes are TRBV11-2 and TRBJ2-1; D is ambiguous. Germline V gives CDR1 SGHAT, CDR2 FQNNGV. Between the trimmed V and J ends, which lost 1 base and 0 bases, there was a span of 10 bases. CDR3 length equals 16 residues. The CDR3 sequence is CASSLALVSSYNEQFF. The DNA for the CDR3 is TGTGCCAGCAGCTTAGCATTGGTAAGCTCCTACAATGAGCAGTTCTTC.

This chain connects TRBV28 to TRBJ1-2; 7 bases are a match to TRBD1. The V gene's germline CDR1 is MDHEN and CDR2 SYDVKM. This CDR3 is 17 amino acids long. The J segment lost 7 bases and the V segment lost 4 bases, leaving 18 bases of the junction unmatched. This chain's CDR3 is CASSSIQLPGQYSGYTF. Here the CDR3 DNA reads TGTGCCAGCAGTTCCATACAACTCCCGGGACAGTATTCTGGCTACACCTTC.

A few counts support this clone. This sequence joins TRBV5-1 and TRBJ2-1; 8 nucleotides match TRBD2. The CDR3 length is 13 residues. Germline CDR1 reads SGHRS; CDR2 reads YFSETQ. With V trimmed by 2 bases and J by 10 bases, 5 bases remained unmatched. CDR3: CASSFGSGGEQFF. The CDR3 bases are TGCGCCAGCAGCTTCGGGAGCGGGGGAGAGCAGTTCTTC.

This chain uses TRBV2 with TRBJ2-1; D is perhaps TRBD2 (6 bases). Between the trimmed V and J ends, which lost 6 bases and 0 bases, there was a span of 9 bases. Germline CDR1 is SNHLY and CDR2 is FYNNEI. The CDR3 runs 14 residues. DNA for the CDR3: TGTGCCAGCAGGGTCGGGAGCTCCTACAATGAGCAGTTCTTC. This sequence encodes CASRVGSSYNEQFF.

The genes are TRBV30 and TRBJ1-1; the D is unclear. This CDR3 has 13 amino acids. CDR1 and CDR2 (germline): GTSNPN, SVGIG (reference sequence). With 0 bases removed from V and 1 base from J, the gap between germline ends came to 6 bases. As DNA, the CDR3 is TGTGCCTGGAGTGTACGTCAGAACACTGAAGCTTTCTTT. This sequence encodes CAWSVRQNTEAFF.

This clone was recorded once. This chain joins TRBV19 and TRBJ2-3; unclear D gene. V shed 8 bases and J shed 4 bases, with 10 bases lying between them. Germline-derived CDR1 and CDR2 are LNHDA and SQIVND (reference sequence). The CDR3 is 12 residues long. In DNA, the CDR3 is TGTGCCAGTTCTAGTAGGGCAGATACGCAGTATTTT. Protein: CASSSRADTQYF.

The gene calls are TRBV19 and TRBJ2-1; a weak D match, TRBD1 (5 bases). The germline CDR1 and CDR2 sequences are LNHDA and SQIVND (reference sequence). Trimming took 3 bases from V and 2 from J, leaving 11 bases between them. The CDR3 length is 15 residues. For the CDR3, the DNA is TGTGCCAGTAGTATCGAGTGGGGCCCCTACAATGAGCAGTTCTTC. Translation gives CASSIEWGPYNEQFF.

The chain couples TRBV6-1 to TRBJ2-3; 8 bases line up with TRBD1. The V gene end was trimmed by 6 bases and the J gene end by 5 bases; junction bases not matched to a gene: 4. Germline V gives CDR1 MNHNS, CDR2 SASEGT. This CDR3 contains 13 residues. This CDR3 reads CASRRTGIDTQYF. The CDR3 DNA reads TGTGCCAGCAGACGGACAGGGATAGATACGCAGTATTTT.

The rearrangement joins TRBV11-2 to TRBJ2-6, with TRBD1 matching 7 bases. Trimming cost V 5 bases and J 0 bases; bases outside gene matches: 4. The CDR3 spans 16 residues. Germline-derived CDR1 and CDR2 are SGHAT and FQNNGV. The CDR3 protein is CASSKGQPSGANVLTF. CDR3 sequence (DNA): TGTGCCAGCAGCAAGGGACAGCCCTCTGGGGCCAACGTCCTGACTTTC.

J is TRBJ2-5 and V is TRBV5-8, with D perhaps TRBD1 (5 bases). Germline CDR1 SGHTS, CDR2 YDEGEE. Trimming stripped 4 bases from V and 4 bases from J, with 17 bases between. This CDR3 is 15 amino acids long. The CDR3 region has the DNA TGTGCCAGCAGCCCCCAGGGAAGAGGTGGAGAGACCCAGTACTTC. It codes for CASSPQGRGGETQYF. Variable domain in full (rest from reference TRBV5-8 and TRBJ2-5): EAGVTQSPTHLIKTRGQQATLRCSPISGHTSVYWYQQALGLGLQFLLWYDEGEERNRGNFPPRFSGRQFPNYSSELNVNALELEDSALYLCASSPQGRGGETQYFGPGTRLLVL.

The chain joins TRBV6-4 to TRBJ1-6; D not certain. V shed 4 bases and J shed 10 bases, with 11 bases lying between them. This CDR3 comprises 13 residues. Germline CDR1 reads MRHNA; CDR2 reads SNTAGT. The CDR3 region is CASSATTESPLHF. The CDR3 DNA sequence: TGTGCCAGCAGTGCTACCACGGAGTCACCCCTCCACTTT.

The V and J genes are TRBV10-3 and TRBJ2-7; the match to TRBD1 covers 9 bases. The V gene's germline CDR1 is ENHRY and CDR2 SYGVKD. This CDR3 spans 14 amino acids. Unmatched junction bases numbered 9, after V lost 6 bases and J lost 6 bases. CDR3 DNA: TGTGCCATCAGGACCGACAGGGGGGACAGCGAGCAGTACTTC. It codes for CAIRTDRGDSEQYF.

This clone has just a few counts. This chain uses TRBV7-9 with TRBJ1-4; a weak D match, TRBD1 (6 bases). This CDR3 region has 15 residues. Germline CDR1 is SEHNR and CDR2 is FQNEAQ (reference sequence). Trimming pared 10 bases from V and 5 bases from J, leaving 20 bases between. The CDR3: CAIGQGSRANEKLFF. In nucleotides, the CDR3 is TGTGCCATTGGGCAGGGGTCGAGGGCCAATGAAAAACTGTTTTTT.

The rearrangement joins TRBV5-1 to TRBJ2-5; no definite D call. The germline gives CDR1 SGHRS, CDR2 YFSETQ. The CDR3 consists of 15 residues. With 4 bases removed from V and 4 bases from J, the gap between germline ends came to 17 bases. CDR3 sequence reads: CASSLRPVVRETQYF. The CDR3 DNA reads TGCGCCAGCAGCCTAAGGCCCGTGGTCCGAGAGACCCAGTACTTC.

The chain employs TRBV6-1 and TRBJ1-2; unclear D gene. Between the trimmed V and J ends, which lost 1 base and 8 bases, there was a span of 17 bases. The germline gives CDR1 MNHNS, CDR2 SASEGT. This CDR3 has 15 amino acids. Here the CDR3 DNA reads TGTGCCAGCAGTGAAGTGGGCGGTCGGCAGTACGGCTACACCTTC. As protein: CASSEVGGRQYGYTF.

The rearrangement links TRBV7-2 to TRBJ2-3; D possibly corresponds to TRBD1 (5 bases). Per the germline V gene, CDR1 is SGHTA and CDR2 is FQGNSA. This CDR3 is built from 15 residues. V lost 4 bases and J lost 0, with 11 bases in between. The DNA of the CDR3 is TGTGCCAGCAGCTCCTACAGGAGAAGCACAGATACGCAGTATTTT. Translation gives CASSSYRRSTDTQYF.

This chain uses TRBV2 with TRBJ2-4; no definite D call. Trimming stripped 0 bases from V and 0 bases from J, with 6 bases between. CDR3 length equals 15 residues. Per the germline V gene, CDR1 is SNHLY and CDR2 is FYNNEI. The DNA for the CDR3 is TGTGCCAGCAGTGAAGCCAGAGTAGCCAAAAACATTCAGTACTTC. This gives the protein CASSEARVAKNIQYF. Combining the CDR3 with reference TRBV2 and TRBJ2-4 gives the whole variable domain EPEVTQTPSHQVTQMGQEVILRCVPISNHLYFYWYRQILGQKVEFLVSFYNNEISEKSEIFDDQFSVERPDGSNFTLKIRSTKLEDSAMYFCASSEARVAKNIQYFGAGTRLSVL.

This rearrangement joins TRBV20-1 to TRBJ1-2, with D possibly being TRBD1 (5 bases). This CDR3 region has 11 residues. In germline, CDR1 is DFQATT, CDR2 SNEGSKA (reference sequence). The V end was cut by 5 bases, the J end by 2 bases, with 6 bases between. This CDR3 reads CSAGDNYGYTF. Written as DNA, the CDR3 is TGCAGTGCTGGGGACAACTATGGCTACACCTTC.

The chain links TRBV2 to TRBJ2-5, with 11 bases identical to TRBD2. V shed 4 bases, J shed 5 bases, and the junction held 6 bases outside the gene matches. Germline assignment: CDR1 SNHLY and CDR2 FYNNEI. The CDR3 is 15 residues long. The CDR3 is CASSGGTSGLETQYF. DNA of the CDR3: TGTGCCAGCAGTGGTGGGACTAGCGGCTTGGAGACCCAGTACTTC.